This TCR beta chain comes out of a study of T cell responses to AZD1222 COVID-19 vaccine listed by TCRdb under 2021. Concerning the study at large: AZD1222 recipients whose second dose came at about 4 weeks and those whose second dose came at about 12 weeks were combined into one group, since spike-specific TCR depth and breadth did not differ between the two schedules. Trial participants were enrolled into age subgroups of 18-55, 56-69 and 70-plus years, which contained around 150, 28 and 57 TCR-sequenced participants, respectively. A total of 233 trial participants underwent TCR sequencing, of whom more than 200 had received two doses of AZD1222 and roughly 26 had received two doses of the MenACWY control vaccine.

This clone was seen a single time. This receptor's antigen is unknown. No qualities accompany the bases; no much larger clone lies one base away. The CDR3 regions of human TCRbeta chains were analyzed by immunosequencing. In the original analysis: Repertoire TCRs were matched against a reference library of SARS-CoV-2-specific TCRs generated with the MIRA antigen-specificity platform. Breadth was defined as the fraction of unique TCRs that were SARS-CoV-2-associated, and depth was defined as the fraction of total T cells that were SARS-CoV-2-associated. Using the MIRA data, each spike-specific TCR was mapped to the spike region that the TCR reacts to and placed in a CD4 or CD8 class. Log10-transformed breadth and depth values were compared by one-way ANOVA with Sidak's multiple comparisons tests. TCRdb re-hosts the immuneACCESS table, in-frame sequences only. Its copies lack some clones; in the studies checked, an unresolved V gene accounts for under half of them, and the cause for the rest is not known. The V and J calls and clone size were taken over from that table, and D and trimming were inferred from the DNA. The sample table records some 120,000 clones; 90% of these occur just once. Roughly 7.8% of the sample lies in the top ten.

In light of the paper, this sample's time point label describes: baseline before first vaccination. Samples from vaccinated people were obtained from the UK trials COV001 and COV002, which included a single-blind randomized controlled phase 2/3 trial of AZD1222 (ChAdOx1 nCoV-19) in healthy adults. For TCRbeta chain sequencing, PBMC samples from trial participants were taken at day 0 and at day 28 after the second dose. From the cysteine up to the phenylalanine, the CDR3 has a length of 14 residues. Only the CDR3 region is kept as DNA, spanning 42 bases read in frame from base 1. Here is what the overall study found, with its caveats: Spike-specific TCR breadth and depth rose significantly after two AZD1222 doses compared with day 0 and with MenACWY recipients. Most participants were white British and females outnumbered males, and the authors suggested that clonal diversity may have been underestimated. Conclusions about previously exposed vaccinees were limited because only six or seven AZD1222 recipients were SARS-CoV-2 seropositive at baseline. In the small 56-69-year group, the increase in depth fell short of significance, most likely because of low power. The vaccine-associated CD4 TCRs covered the entire spike protein, and the dominant responses fell in regions 160-218 and 743-854. No day 14 peak-response samples were available, so repertoires were characterized only after the peak T cell response. Epitopes outside the regions mutated in the B.1.351 and B.1.1.7 variants were reportedly recognized by nearly half of the unique spike-specific TCRs.

The source was peripheral blood, collected on day 0 of AZD1222 vaccination. The chain joins TRBV21-1 to TRBJ2-5; the D call in the table, TRBD1, was not verified against the DNA. TRBV21-1 represents a pseudogene. The sequence was collected from an adult in good health. CDR3 region: CASRGTGFKETQYF. In nucleotides, the sequence is TGTGCCAGCAGAGGGACAGGGTTTAAAGAGACCCAGTACTTC.